This entry lists 31 T cell receptor beta chains sequenced from one sample in a study of T-cell memory formation after mild COVID-19. TCRdb independently ran MiXCR on the 5' RACE reads; one entry per CDR3 protein. The sample contains roughly 560,000 distinct CDR3 sequences, 20% of which appear only once. The sample consisted of PBMCs or a T cell subset sorted from them (not recorded which). The receptors shown here come from an adult woman who had mild COVID-19 (a few samples of this study predate the infection). Cell type and time point are not known.

This clonotype was observed a handful of times. The chain recombines TRBV3-1 with TRBJ2-7; D unresolved. Germline CDR1 reads LGHDT; CDR2 reads YNNKEL (reference sequence). CDR3 length: 13 residues. V gave up 4 bases and J gave up 3 bases, with 10 bases separating them. CDR3 in DNA: TGTGCCAGCAGCCGCACCGTTTTCTACGAGCAGTACTTC. Its protein product is CASSRTVFYEQYF.

This clonotype has more than one count but fewer than ten. The J gene is TRBJ2-3, the V gene TRBV4-3; D unresolved. Germline V gene data show CDR1 as LGHNA and CDR2 as YSLEER. The CDR3 has 13 residues. V was clipped by 1 base and J by 5 bases, with 7 bases between them. The CDR3 DNA reads TGCGCCAGCAGCCAAGCTCCAAGAGATACGCAGTATTTT. The encoded protein is CASSQAPRDTQYF.

This clonotype was counted only a few times. The gene calls are TRBV6-6 and TRBJ2-7, with 9 bases matching TRBD2. The germline V gene has CDR1 MNHNY and CDR2 SVGAGI (reference sequence). Trimming cost V 2 bases and J 5 bases; bases outside gene matches: 13. The CDR3 is 17 amino acids. The CDR3 here is CASSYAPRGGGANEQYF. The DNA of the CDR3 is TGTGCCAGCAGTTACGCCCCTAGGGGCGGGGGGGCCAACGAGCAGTACTTC.

This clonotype appeared a single time. The chain carries TRBV6-2 or TRBV6-3 and TRBJ2-1, with 10 bases lining up with TRBD2. Germline CDR1 MNHEY, CDR2 SVGEGT. V was pared by 7 bases and J by 10 bases, with 10 bases of the junction left unmatched. The CDR3 runs to 14 residues. The CDR3 region has the DNA TGTGCCAGCACCGAAAGACTAGCGGGTAGGGAGCAGTTCTTC. Protein sequence: CASTERLAGREQFF.

The chain carries TRBV9 and TRBJ2-3; tentatively, D is TRBD2 (5 bases). The CDR3 runs 15 residues. In germline, CDR1 is SGDLS, CDR2 YYNGEE. The V end lost 0 bases, the J end lost 6 bases, and 14 bases lay between the germline ends. DNA of the CDR3: TGTGCCAGCAGCGTAGGGCAACTAGGTTATGATACGCAGTATTTT. It specifies CASSVGQLGYDTQYF.

There are many counts of this clonotype. The chain links TRBV29-1 to TRBJ2-7, with 7 bases matching TRBD1. CDR3 length: 15 amino acids. The V gene's germline CDR1 is SQVTM and CDR2 ANQGSEA. With 0 bases clipped from V and 2 bases from J, the junction kept 7 bases outside the gene matches. The chain's CDR3 is CSVEDPQGVPYEQYF. Here the CDR3 DNA reads TGCAGCGTTGAAGATCCCCAGGGGGTCCCCTACGAGCAGTACTTC.

The chain recombines TRBV12-3 or TRBV12-4 with TRBJ1-1; 7 positions match TRBD1. The CDR3 consists of 14 residues. V shed 3 bases, J shed 5 bases, and the junction held 6 bases outside the gene matches. CDR3 amino acids: CASSLGQRNTEAFF. The CDR3 coding sequence is TGTGCCAGCAGTTTGGGACAGCGGAATACTGAAGCTTTCTTT.

This clonotype was detected many times. This chain connects TRBV5-5 to TRBJ2-7; tentative D call: TRBD2 (6 bases). Germline lookup yields CDR1 SGHKS and CDR2 YYEKEE (reference sequence). The ends were cut back, 4 bases at V and 2 bases at J, with 13 bases in the middle. The CDR3 has 14 residues. This CDR3 reads CASSPPGRTYEQYF. CDR3 coding DNA: TGTGCCAGCAGCCCACCAGGGAGGACCTACGAGCAGTACTTC. Full variable domain (rest looked up from reference TRBV5-5 and TRBJ2-7): DAGVTQSPTHLIKTRGQQVTLRCSPISGHKSVSWYQQVLGQGPQFIFQYYEKEERGRGNFPDRFSARQFPNYSSELNVNALLLGDSALYLCASSPPGRTYEQYFGPGTRLTVT.

This clonotype was recorded a few times. The chain carries TRBV27 and TRBJ2-6, with a weak D call TRBD1 (6 bases). V lost 2 bases and J lost 4, with 15 bases in between. The CDR3 sequence is 17 residues long. CDR1 and CDR2 (germline): MNHEY, SMNVEV (reference sequence). The CDR3 region has the DNA TGTGCCAGCAGTTTAACCGGGACAAAGAAAGGGGCCAACGTCCTGACTTTC. Its protein is CASSLTGTKKGANVLTF. The full variable domain, completed using reference TRBV27 and TRBJ2-6, is EAQVTQNPRYLITVTGKKLTVTCSQNMNHEYMSWYRQDPGLGLRQIYYSMNVEVTDKGDVPEGYKVSRKEKRNFPLILESPSPNQTSLYFCASSLTGTKKGANVLTFGAGSRLTVL.

The rearrangement uses TRBV5-5 and TRBJ2-2; 10 positions match TRBD2. Trimming removed 0 bases from V and 5 bases from J; junction bases left unmatched: 10. The CDR3 loop spans 18 amino acids. From germline, CDR1 is SGHKS and CDR2 YYEKEE (reference sequence). CDR3 nucleotides: TGTGCCAGCAGCTTGGGTCGGCTAGCGGGAGCCGGAACCGGGGAGCTGTTTTTT. Residues: CASSLGRLAGAGTGELFF.

In this sample, this clonotype turned up a few times. The chain recombines TRBV12-3 or TRBV12-4 with TRBJ1-1, with a weak D call TRBD1 (5 bases). CDR3 length: 14 amino acids. With 4 bases removed from V and 4 bases from J, the gap between germline ends came to 13 bases. CDR3: CASSSNLGGTEAFF. In nucleotides, the CDR3 is TGTGCCAGCAGTTCTAACCTCGGGGGCACTGAAGCTTTCTTT.

This clonotype was counted only a few times. This sequence joins TRBV20-1 and TRBJ2-7; tentatively, D is TRBD2 (5 bases). Trimming left V 5 bases short and J 4 bases short, with 15 bases between. Germline loops: CDR1 DFQATT, CDR2 SNEGSKA (reference sequence). There are 13 residues in the CDR3. CDR3 amino acids: CSAQVPSSYEQYF. CDR3 DNA: TGCAGTGCTCAAGTCCCTAGCTCGTACGAGCAGTACTTC.

The chain is built from TRBV9 and TRBJ2-7; maybe TRBD1 (5 bases). The CDR3 runs to 14 residues. Germline loops: CDR1 SGDLS, CDR2 YYNGEE. Trimming cost V 1 base and J 7 bases, with 15 bases left between them. In nucleotides, the CDR3 is TGTGCCAGCAGCGTAAACTGGGGCCTGGGGGAGCAGTACTTC. Translation gives CASSVNWGLGEQYF.

The V call is TRBV18, the J call TRBJ1-2; possibly TRBD1 for D (6 bases). Between the trimmed V and J ends, which lost 5 bases and 8 bases, there was a span of 21 bases. The germline V gene encodes CDR1 KGHSH and CDR2 LQKENI. CDR3 size: 15 residues. The CDR3: CASSTNRENFEGYTF. In DNA, the CDR3 is TGTGCCAGCTCAACGAACAGGGAGAACTTTGAGGGCTACACCTTC.

Only a few counts were recorded for this clonotype. The chain recombines TRBV20-1 with TRBJ2-1, with D tentatively TRBD2 (6 bases). Germline V CDR1 and CDR2: DFQATT, SNEGSKA (reference sequence). V was shortened by 5 bases and J by 1 base, with 6 bases between the two germline ends. CDR3 size: 12 residues. The CDR3 region is CSAGRSYNEQFF. Written as DNA, the CDR3 is TGCAGTGCTGGGAGGTCCTACAATGAGCAGTTCTTC.

This clonotype occurred a few times. This chain connects TRBV4-1 to TRBJ2-3, with D perhaps matching TRBD2 (5 bases). Germline CDR1 and CDR2: MGHRA and YSYEKL. This CDR3 is built from 13 residues. V lost 1 base and J lost 4, with 6 bases in between. The CDR3 region has the DNA TGCGCCAGCAGCCAAGGGCGGGCAGATACGCAGTATTTT. Amino acids: CASSQGRADTQYF.

The sample holds a few counts of this clonotype. The J gene is TRBJ1-2, the V gene TRBV3-1, with unresolved D. Germline V gene sequence: CDR1 LGHDT, CDR2 YNNKEL (reference sequence). V shed 1 base and J shed 3 bases, with 9 bases lying between them. The CDR3 is made up of 14 amino acids. CDR3 DNA: TGTGCCAGCAGCCAAGTTCTGGGAGACTATGGCTACACCTTC. Translation gives CASSQVLGDYGYTF.

This clonotype appeared a few times. This chain links TRBV27 with TRBJ2-5, with 13 bases that match TRBD2. The germline V gene has CDR1 MNHEY and CDR2 SMNVEV (reference sequence). This CDR3 is built from 18 residues. Losses at the gene ends were 3 bases for V and 1 base for J; bases not matched to a gene: 8. The DNA for the CDR3 is TGTGCCAGCAGTTTGACGGGACTAGCGGGGCGGGCCCAAGAGACCCAGTACTTC. Amino acid sequence: CASSLTGLAGRAQETQYF.

The table lists this clonotype with a few counts. J is TRBJ2-7 and V is TRBV6-5, with D unclear. The germline V gene encodes CDR1 MNHEY and CDR2 SVGAGI. V lost 5 bases, J lost 0 bases, and 11 bases lay in between. There are 14 residues in the CDR3. This CDR3 reads CASSRTPSSYEQYF. The CDR3 nucleotides read TGTGCCAGCAGTCGTACACCGAGCTCCTACGAGCAGTACTTC.

The rearrangement uses TRBV15 and TRBJ1-1, with D possibly TRBD1 on 6 matching bases. Germline-derived CDR1 and CDR2 are LNHNV and YYDKDF (reference sequence). The CDR3 loop spans 11 amino acids. V shed 3 bases and J shed 8 bases, with 7 bases lying between them. CDR3 nucleotide sequence: TGTGCCACCAGCAGGGGACAAGAAGCTTTCTTT. It codes for CATSRGQEAFF.

This clonotype was counted between two and nine times. This chain links TRBV10-3 with TRBJ1-1; TRBD1 might be the D (5 bases). The germline V gene encodes CDR1 ENHRY and CDR2 SYGVKD. The V gene lost 4 bases and the J gene lost 8 bases, with 14 bases spanning the gap. The CDR3 consists of 13 residues. The CDR3 spells CAISGDGGREAFF. In nucleotides, the CDR3 is TGTGCCATCAGTGGAGATGGGGGTCGGGAAGCTTTCTTT.

This clonotype was found many times. The chain is built from TRBV5-1 and TRBJ2-2; no reliable D call. CDR1 and CDR2 (germline): SGHRS, YFSETQ. The CDR3 totals 12 residues. Trimming took off 4 bases at V and 5 bases at J, with 6 bases between the two ends. This CDR3 reads CASSPPTGELFF. The DNA of the CDR3 is TGCGCCAGCAGCCCACCGACCGGGGAGCTGTTTTTT.

The chain carries TRBV7-6 and TRBJ2-3, with D unclear. Trimming cost V 1 base and J 1 base, with 15 bases left between them. CDR1 is SGHVS and CDR2 is FNYEAQ in the germline V gene. This CDR3 has 17 residues. This CDR3 reads CASSLEVQAYRTDTQYF. The CDR3 DNA sequence: TGTGCCAGCAGCTTAGAGGTGCAGGCTTACCGCACAGATACGCAGTATTTT.

A few counts support this clonotype. This sequence joins TRBV29-1 and TRBJ2-1, with 8 bases fitting TRBD2. After removal of 3 bases from V and 0 bases from J, the junction contained 10 bases not matched to a gene. The CDR3 contains 17 residues. CDR1 SQVTM and CDR2 ANQGSEA come from the germline V gene. CDR3 sequence (DNA): TGCAGCGTTGATGGTGCGGGAGGCGCGAGCTCCTACAATGAGCAGTTCTTC. It codes for CSVDGAGGASSYNEQFF.

The chain uses TRBV5-6 and TRBJ1-1, with D perhaps matching TRBD1 (5 bases). Germline V CDR1 and CDR2: SGHDT, YYEEEE. The V end was cut by 0 bases, the J end by 3 bases, with 12 bases between. The CDR3 has 15 residues. For the CDR3, the DNA is TGTGCCAGCAGCTTGGATAATCCGGGGCACACTGAAGCTTTCTTT. It is translated as CASSLDNPGHTEAFF.

This clonotype occurred once. This chain joins TRBV6-5 and TRBJ1-1; possible D gene TRBD1, 5 bases. The CDR3 is 15 residues long. Trimming stripped 0 bases from V and 4 bases from J, with 12 bases between. Per the germline V gene, CDR1 is MNHEY and CDR2 is SVGAGI. Here the CDR3 reads CASSYSQGVGTEAFF. As DNA, the CDR3 is TGTGCCAGCAGTTACTCTCAAGGGGTGGGCACTGAAGCTTTCTTT.

The rearrangement joins TRBV12-3 or TRBV12-4 to TRBJ2-1; TRBD1 might be the D (6 bases). V lost 0 bases and J lost 7, with 19 bases in between. The CDR3 runs to 17 residues. CDR3 residues: CASSLAVRGQGANEQFF. CDR3 coding DNA: TGTGCCAGCAGTTTAGCTGTCAGGGGTCAGGGAGCAAATGAGCAGTTCTTC.

This clonotype was counted between two and nine times. This rearrangement joins TRBV3-1 to TRBJ2-4, with 14 positions matching TRBD2. In germline, CDR1 is LGHDT, CDR2 YNNKEL (reference sequence). The CDR3 extends over 23 amino acids. V shed 0 bases and J 2 bases; nucleotides not matched to a gene: 18. CDR3 in amino acids: CASSQDFHTGTSGRRRSKNIQYF. The CDR3 coding sequence is TGTGCCAGCAGCCAAGATTTTCACACCGGGACTAGCGGGAGACGAAGGTCCAAAAACATTCAGTACTTC.

This clonotype was counted a few times. V usage is TRBV4-1 and J usage is TRBJ2-7, with D perhaps TRBD1 (6 bases). The germline gives CDR1 MGHRA, CDR2 YSYEKL. With 0 bases removed from V and 1 base from J, the gap between germline ends came to 10 bases. This CDR3 is built from 15 residues. CDR3 sequence reads: CASSQETGLSYEQYF. The DNA for the CDR3 is TGCGCCAGCAGCCAAGAAACAGGGTTATCCTACGAGCAGTACTTC.

V and J are TRBV7-8 and TRBJ2-3, with D possibly TRBD2 on 6 matching bases. CDR1 and CDR2 from the germline V gene are SGHVS and FQNEAQ. The length of the CDR3 is 16 residues. Trimming took 4 bases from V and 3 from J, leaving 17 bases between them. CDR3 sequence: CASSSGRGGETDTQYF. CDR3 coding DNA: TGTGCCAGCAGCTCTGGGCGGGGCGGGGAAACAGATACGCAGTATTTT.

This clonotype was recorded once. This chain joins TRBV20-1 and TRBJ1-2; D remains ambiguous. Germline CDR1 and CDR2: DFQATT and SNEGSKA (reference sequence). This CDR3 has 11 residues. The ends were cut back, 4 bases at V and 2 bases at J, with 5 bases in the middle. As DNA, the CDR3 is TGCAGTGCTATCCCGAACTATGGCTACACCTTC. Its protein is CSAIPNYGYTF.